The entry below gives a single T cell receptor beta chain sequence along with its context. Clones were sequenced by immunoSEQ multiplex PCR, and TCRdb holds only the in-frame ones, with some missing. The sample shows around 100,000 clones, about nine tenths of them seen only once. These data belong to a study of T cell changes during pregnancy in multiple sclerosis. The CDR3 length is 17 residues. With 0 bases clipped from V and 8 bases from J, the junction kept 13 bases outside the gene matches. In germline, CDR1 is LGHNA, CDR2 YSLEER. The sample was peripheral blood, taken in the second trimester of pregnancy. The origin of this receptor is a female donor in good health, enrolled as a control in a pregnancy study. The J gene is TRBJ2-1, the V gene TRBV4-3; 7 bases agree with TRBD2. The CDR3 sequence: CASSQEIQAEGRDEQFF. The CDR3 nucleotides read TGCGCCAGCAGCCAAGAGATCCAAGCGGAGGGGAGGGATGAGCAGTTCTTC.